What follows are 20 T cell receptor beta chains derived from one specimen sequenced in a study of T cell responses to AZD1222 COVID-19 vaccine (dated by TCRdb to 2020 to 2023). The library came from the immunoSEQ multiplex PCR assay. What TCRdb holds here is the immuneACCESS table cut down to in-frame rearrangements. Part of the clones is not present; checked against another copy, under half of the missing clones reflect an unresolved V gene, and the others are unexplained. This sample comprises some 140,000 clones, more than 85% of them detected only once. The top ten hold roughly 2.8% of the sample. The time point label corresponds to: baseline before first vaccination. This material consisted of peripheral blood, taken on day 0 of AZD1222 vaccination. Receptor source: an adult in good health.

V and J are TRBV6-5 and TRBJ2-1; D not certain. The CDR3 totals 13 residues. Trimming took 2 bases from V and 7 from J, leaving 9 bases between them. Germline-derived CDR1 and CDR2 are MNHEY and SVGAGI. In nucleotides, the CDR3 is TGTGCCAGCAGTTACGCGTCAGAGAATGAGCAGTTCTTC. It yields the protein CASSYASENEQFF.

The chain employs TRBV3-1 (or the pseudogene TRBV3-2) and TRBJ1-4, with D unclear. V was pared by 4 bases and J by 8 bases, with 17 bases between. Germline assignment: CDR1 LGHDT and CDR2 YNNKEL (reference sequence). This CDR3 comprises 15 residues. CDR3 loop: CASSPWTGFKEKLFF. The CDR3 coding sequence is TGTGCCAGCAGCCCCTGGACGGGTTTTAAGGAAAAACTGTTTTTT.

This chain joins TRBV6-5 and TRBJ2-7; TRBD1 aligns across 7 bases. The germline gives CDR1 MNHEY, CDR2 SVGAGI. Trimming removed 5 bases from V and 1 base from J; junction bases left unmatched: 5. The CDR3 runs to 14 residues. The CDR3 region is CASSPRQGSYEQYF. The CDR3 nucleotides read TGTGCCAGCAGTCCGCGACAGGGTTCCTACGAGCAGTACTTC.

The DNA for the CDR3 is TGCAGCGTTGTATTATCCTCCACAGATACGCAGTATTTT. Translation: CSVVLSSTDTQYF. The rearrangement uses TRBV29-1 and TRBJ2-3; no clear D gene. V shed 4 bases and J shed 2 bases, with 10 bases lying between them. This CDR3 contains 13 residues. Germline lookup yields CDR1 SQVTM and CDR2 ANQGSEA.

This clone was counted a single time. J is TRBJ1-2 and V is TRBV28; D is unclear. This CDR3 is 12 amino acids long. V was clipped by 2 bases and J by 2 bases, with 3 bases between them. CDR1 and CDR2 from the germline V gene are MDHEN and SYDVKM. CDR3 protein: CASSLRNYGYTF. As DNA, the CDR3 is TGTGCCAGCAGTTTAAGGAACTATGGCTACACCTTC.

The V and J genes are TRBV11-3 and TRBJ2-1, with D perhaps matching TRBD2 (6 bases). CDR3 size: 15 residues. Per germline, CDR1 SGHNT and CDR2 YENEEA. The ends were cut back, 1 base at V and 4 bases at J, with 11 bases in the middle. CDR3 region: CASSLAGGNYNEQFF. In nucleotides, the CDR3 is TGTGCCAGCAGCTTAGCCGGCGGGAATTACAATGAGCAGTTCTTC.

This clone showed up just once. The V gene is TRBV27, the J gene TRBJ2-7, with D perhaps TRBD1 (6 bases). The CDR3 contains 15 residues. V shed 4 bases and J shed 1 base, with 14 bases lying between them. The germline V gene has CDR1 MNHEY and CDR2 SMNVEV (reference sequence). This CDR3 reads CASSSFGTTSYEQYF. The CDR3 DNA reads TGTGCCAGCAGTTCATTTGGGACAACTTCCTACGAGCAGTACTTC.

The CDR3 DNA is TGTGCCAGCAGCCGCCGGACAGGGGGAGGCACAGATACGCAGTATTTT. This sequence encodes CASSRRTGGGTDTQYF. The chain carries TRBV3-1 (or the pseudogene TRBV3-2) and TRBJ2-3, with 10 bases fitting TRBD1. CDR1 and CDR2 from the germline V gene are LGHDT and YNNKEL (reference sequence). The junction had 5 bases not matched to a gene; V was cut back by 4 bases and J by 1 base. CDR3 length: 16 residues.

The chain recombines TRBV30 with TRBJ1-2, with 7 bases lining up with TRBD1. Germline CDR1 GTSNPN, CDR2 SVGIG (reference sequence). The CDR3 has 13 residues. Losses at the gene ends were 2 bases for V and 7 bases for J; bases not matched to a gene: 7. CDR3 region: CAWSTTTGVGYTF. The DNA for the CDR3 is TGTGCCTGGAGTACCACCACAGGGGTTGGCTACACCTTC.

The gene calls are TRBV11-2 and TRBJ2-7; 13 nucleotides match TRBD2. The length of the CDR3 is 15 residues. Per the germline V gene, CDR1 is SGHAT and CDR2 is FQNNGV. J gave up 3 bases and V 5 bases, and 4 bases lay outside the gene matches. Here the CDR3 reads CASSLGLAGLYEQYF. CDR3 DNA: TGTGCCAGCAGCCTGGGACTAGCGGGACTCTACGAGCAGTACTTC.

The V gene is TRBV6-5, the J gene TRBJ2-1; the D is unclear. Per the germline V gene, CDR1 is MNHEY and CDR2 is SVGAGI. The CDR3 extends over 13 amino acids. V shed 7 bases and J shed 14 bases, with 21 bases lying between them. The CDR3 nucleotides read TGTGCCAGCATGCAGGTTGGATCGGAGTGGGAGTTCTTC. Translation gives CASMQVGSEWEFF.

In this sample, this clone turned up a few times. The rearrangement joins TRBV29-1 to TRBJ1-1; D might be TRBD1 (6 bases). V shed 8 bases and J shed 4 bases, with 14 bases lying between them. The CDR3 is made up of 12 amino acids. CDR1 and CDR2 (germline): SQVTM, ANQGSEA. The CDR3 sequence is CSFGRGATEAFF. In DNA form, the CDR3 reads TGCAGCTTCGGTAGGGGGGCCACTGAAGCTTTCTTT.

This sequence joins TRBV28 and TRBJ1-5, with D possibly being TRBD1 (6 bases). Germline lookup yields CDR1 MDHEN and CDR2 SYDVKM. V was trimmed by 5 bases and J by 3 bases, leaving 20 bases between them. CDR3 length: 17 amino acids. CDR3 protein: CASSQYPRQAPNQPQHF. CDR3 bases: TGTGCCAGCAGTCAATATCCGCGACAGGCTCCCAATCAGCCCCAGCATTTT.

V is TRBV5-1 and J is TRBJ2-3; 9 positions agree with TRBD2. Losses at the gene ends were 4 bases for V and 4 bases for J; bases not matched to a gene: 10. CDR1 is SGHRS and CDR2 is YFSETQ in the germline V gene. The CDR3 extends over 16 amino acids. The CDR3, as DNA: TGCGCCAGCAGCGAAGGGACTAGCAGGGACTCAGATACGCAGTATTTT. This codes for CASSEGTSRDSDTQYF.

V and J are TRBV12-5 and TRBJ2-3; 9 bases agree with TRBD1. From germline, CDR1 is LGHNT and CDR2 FRNRAP. The CDR3 totals 13 residues. V shed 4 bases, J shed 4 bases, and the junction held 0 bases outside the gene matches. CDR3 sequence (DNA): TGTGCTAGTGGTTGGGACAGGGCAGATACGCAGTATTTT. It is translated as CASGWDRADTQYF.

The CDR3 region has the DNA TGTGCCTGGAGTGTCCCCGGGACAGTCCCATATGGCTACACCTTC. This gives the protein CAWSVPGTVPYGYTF. The genes are TRBV30 and TRBJ1-2; 7 bases line up with TRBD1. The trim removed 0 bases at V and 5 bases at J, leaving 9 bases unmatched. CDR1 is GTSNPN and CDR2 is SVGIG in the germline V gene (reference sequence). CDR3 length equals 15 residues.

This rearrangement joins TRBV9 to TRBJ2-1; 8 bases are a match to TRBD2. V lost 0 bases and J lost 8; bases outside the gene matches: 4. The CDR3 totals 14 residues. Germline V lookup: CDR1 SGDLS, CDR2 YYNGEE. CDR3 sequence (DNA): TGTGCCAGCAGCGTAGGCCCACTAGCGGATGAGCAGTTCTTC. It specifies CASSVGPLADEQFF.

V usage is TRBV7-6 and J usage is TRBJ2-1, with D possibly TRBD1 on 5 matching bases. In germline, CDR1 is SGHVS, CDR2 FNYEAQ. This CDR3 is built from 14 residues. V was clipped by 3 bases and J by 6 bases, with 12 bases between them. The CDR3 region has the DNA TGTGCCAGCAGCTTCCACCTCAGGGTCAATGAGCAGTTCTTC. It codes for CASSFHLRVNEQFF.

This clone showed up just once. This chain joins TRBV2 and TRBJ1-4; no firm D call. Per the germline V gene, CDR1 is SNHLY and CDR2 is FYNNEI. The CDR3 loop spans 14 amino acids. Deletions cut 5 bases from V and 8 bases from J, with 15 bases between. CDR3 coding DNA: TGTGCCAGCAGTTCGACCCCCTGGGAGGAAAAACTGTTTTTT. Translating it yields CASSSTPWEEKLFF.

This chain joins TRBV7-8 and TRBJ2-7; TRBD1 is a possible D gene (5 bases). Trimming removed 0 bases from V and 6 bases from J, with 6 bases in between. CDR3 length: 12 amino acids. The germline V gene has CDR1 SGHVS and CDR2 FQNEAQ. CDR3 DNA: TGTGCCAGCAGCTTAGCGGGGCCCGAGCAGTACTTC. Translated, it gives CASSLAGPEQYF.